The subject of this entry is one T cell receptor beta chain. Its antigen is not known. Sample time point: patch test 1, 2 weeks after DPC sensitization. Treatment of the sample: therapeutic diphenylcyclopropenone sensitization with weekly scalp DPC. The study used a library that attached unique molecular identifiers to individual cDNA molecules. TCRdb re-derived calls from the RACE reads in MiXCR, one entry per CDR3 protein. The repertoire has roughly 70,000 distinct CDR3 sequences, 25% to 40% of them found once; the top ten carry roughly 10%. This specimen belongs to a study of human T cells and chemical hapten exposure. Study-wide results and caveats: It should be noted that donors had alopecia, so their immune response may differ from healthy people's. After DPC sensitization, TCRs above 1 in 1000 frequency showed no change.

The CDR3 loop spans 14 amino acids. Germline CDR1 and CDR2: KGHSH and LQKENI. Trimming shortened V by 3 bases and J by 6 bases, and 11 bases separated the two germline ends. Sequenced material: whole blood, taken in connection with sensitization to the hapten diphenylcyclopropenone (DPC). The receptor was derived from a man aged 35 to 55 with alopecia areata. Some clones in this sample may be carry-over from other donors' samples. This chain joins TRBV18 and TRBJ1-4, with D maybe TRBD1 (5 bases). The CDR3 here is CASSPGTGYEKLFF. The CDR3 nucleotides are TGTGCCAGCTCACCCGGGACGGGTTATGAAAAACTGTTTTTT.